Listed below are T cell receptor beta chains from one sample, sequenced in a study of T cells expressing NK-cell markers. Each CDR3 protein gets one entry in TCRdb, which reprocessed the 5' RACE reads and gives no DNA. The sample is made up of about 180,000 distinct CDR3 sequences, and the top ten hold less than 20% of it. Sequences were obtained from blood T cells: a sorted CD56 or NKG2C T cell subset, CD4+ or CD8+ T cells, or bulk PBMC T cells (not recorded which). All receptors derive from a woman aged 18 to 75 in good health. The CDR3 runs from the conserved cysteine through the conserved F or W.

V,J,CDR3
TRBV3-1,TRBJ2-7,CASTTGQGRSYEQYF
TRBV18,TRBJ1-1,CASSPPMGGNTEAFF
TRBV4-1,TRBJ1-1,CASSQTGVNTEAFF
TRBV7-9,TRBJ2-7,CASSPGGPYEQYF
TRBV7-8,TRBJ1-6,CASSLEVLTRASPLHF
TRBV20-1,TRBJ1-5,CSARAWPGQGQGNQPQHF
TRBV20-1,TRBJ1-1,CSARSSGTLNTEAFF
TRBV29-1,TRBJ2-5,CSVDALQETQYF
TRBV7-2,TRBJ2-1,CASSFPSRDEQFF
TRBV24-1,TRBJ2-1,CATSDQPGLAGNEQFF
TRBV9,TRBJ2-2,CASGRLGELFF
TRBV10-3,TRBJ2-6,CAISEEAAAGANVLTF
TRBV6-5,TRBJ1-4,CASSHFGQGGNEKLFF
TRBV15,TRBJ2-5,CATSREDGKETQYF
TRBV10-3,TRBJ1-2,CAISVRGSSINYGYTF
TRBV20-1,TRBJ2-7,CSGRGTPSYEQYF
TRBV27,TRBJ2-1,CASRSSGANEQFF
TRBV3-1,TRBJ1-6,CASSQSWRDSPLHF
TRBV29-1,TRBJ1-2,CSVEDRGGEVYGYTF
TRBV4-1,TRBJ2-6,CASEKTGTGANVLTF
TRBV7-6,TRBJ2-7,CASSLDPPPYEQYF
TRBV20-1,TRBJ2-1,CSARDRAGPRYNEQFF
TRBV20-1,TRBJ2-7,CSAKGTGEQYF
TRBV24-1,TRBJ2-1,CATSDPTGDEQFF
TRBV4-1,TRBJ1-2,CASSQVQGPSGGYTF
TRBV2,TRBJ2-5,CASSGTAFDQETQYF
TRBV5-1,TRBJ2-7,CASSLRTKRGDEQYF